One and the same sample provided the 18 T cell receptor beta chains below, sequenced in a study of identical twins. Via MiXCR, TCRdb re-called the 5' RACE reads, giving one row per CDR3 protein. The top ten clones hold more than 8.5% of a sample with about 240,000 distinct CDR3 sequences, 8% to 11% of them seen once. Material for sequencing was memory T cells sorted from blood. The receptors derive from a middle-aged man in good health.

This clonotype showed up just a few times. The rearrangement links TRBV20-1 to TRBJ1-1; unclear D gene. Germline assignment: CDR1 DFQATT and CDR2 SNEGSKA (reference sequence). This CDR3 region has 9 residues. The germline V and J ends were trimmed by 3 bases and 8 bases, with 4 bases remaining between them. In DNA, the CDR3 is TGCAGTGCTAGTCGGGAAGCTTTCTTT. This sequence encodes CSASREAFF.

V and J are TRBV24-1 and TRBJ2-3; 14 positions match TRBD2. Germline CDR1 is KGHDR and CDR2 is SFDVKD. This CDR3 has 18 amino acids. J lost 4 bases, V lost 4 bases, and 9 bases had no gene match. The CDR3 loop is CATSDSGTSGSLADTQYF. The CDR3 coding sequence is TGTGCCACCAGTGACTCCGGGACTAGCGGGAGTTTGGCAGATACGCAGTATTTT.

V gene TRBV12-3 or TRBV12-4 combines with J gene TRBJ1-2, with D possibly matching TRBD1 (6 bases). V was clipped by 11 bases and J by 8 bases, with 21 bases between them. CDR3 length equals 13 residues. The DNA of the CDR3 is TGTGCCTCAAAGCTGGGCAGGGGACTCGGCTACACCTTC. It translates to CASKLGRGLGYTF.

The gene calls are TRBV27 and TRBJ1-6; D remains ambiguous. Germline V gene lookup returns CDR1 MNHEY and CDR2 SMNVEV (reference sequence). The CDR3 is 15 residues long. V was cut by 4 bases and J by 3 bases, with 10 bases left in between. The CDR3 protein is CASSYRAGYNSPLHF. The CDR3 DNA reads TGTGCCAGCAGTTATAGGGCAGGCTATAATTCACCCCTCCACTTT.

This clonotype turned up a few times. This chain uses TRBV12-3 or TRBV12-4 with TRBJ1-3; D possibly corresponds to TRBD1 (6 bases). V dropped 6 bases and J dropped 4 bases, with 13 bases sitting between them. The CDR3 consists of 14 residues. CDR3 sequence reads: CASRSTGTGNTIYF. CDR3 nucleotide sequence: TGTGCCAGCAGGAGTACAGGGACCGGAAACACCATATATTTT.

This clonotype was recorded once. With a much larger clone just one base away, this may be a read error. The chain recombines TRBV6-4 with TRBJ1-1; possible D gene TRBD1, 5 bases. The germline V and J ends were trimmed by 3 bases and 7 bases, with 12 bases remaining between them. The CDR3 consists of 13 residues. CDR1 is MRHNA and CDR2 is SNTAGT in the germline V gene. CDR3 DNA sequence: TGTGCCAGCAGTGAGAGGGGCCGGAATGAAGCTTTCTTT. As protein: CASSERGRNEAFF.

The J gene is TRBJ2-3, the V gene TRBV11-2, with 8 bases fitting TRBD2. The CDR3 has 15 amino acids. Germline V lookup: CDR1 SGHAT, CDR2 FQNNGV. V gave up 2 bases and J gave up 5 bases; unmatched junction bases: 6. CDR3 region: CASSLTGGPVDTQYF. CDR3 sequence (DNA): TGTGCCAGCAGCTTAACGGGGGGGCCGGTAGATACGCAGTATTTT.

This clonotype was recorded many times. The chain couples TRBV10-3 to TRBJ2-5; TRBD1 agrees at 12 bases. Unmatched junction bases numbered 6, after V lost 0 bases and J lost 4 bases. Germline values: CDR1 ENHRY, CDR2 SYGVKD. CDR3 length: 17 amino acids. The CDR3 nucleotides are TGTGCCATCAGTGAGTCGGGACAGGGGGCTCTAGGAGAGACCCAGTACTTC. Its protein is CAISESGQGALGETQYF.

The table lists this clonotype with many counts. The chain carries TRBV4-2 and TRBJ1-5; D might be TRBD1 (5 bases). Germline CDR1 LGHNA, CDR2 YNFKEQ. V lost 4 bases and J lost 4, with 14 bases in between. This CDR3 has 15 amino acids. CDR3 loop: CASSLTREGNQPQHF. The CDR3 coding sequence is TGTGCCAGCAGCCTTACTAGGGAGGGGAATCAGCCCCAGCATTTT.

The chain links TRBV14 to TRBJ2-7; no clear D gene. Trimming removed 0 bases at V and 2 bases at J, with 20 bases between. The CDR3 contains 18 residues. Germline assignment: CDR1 SGHDN and CDR2 FVKESK. CDR3 nucleotide sequence: TGTGCCAGCAGCCAAGATATGAGTACGGCGATAAATCCCTACGAGCAGTACTTC. Translation: CASSQDMSTAINPYEQYF.

This clonotype appeared many times. This chain connects TRBV7-8 to TRBJ2-7; 11 bases agree with TRBD2. Germline V gene data show CDR1 as SGHVS and CDR2 as FQNEAQ. V gave up 4 bases and J gave up 6 bases; unmatched junction bases: 5. The CDR3 length is 14 residues. CDR3 bases: TGTGCCAGCAGCTGGGTAGCGGGGGGGGGCGAGCAGTACTTC. Translating it yields CASSWVAGGGEQYF. The whole variable domain, remainder taken from reference TRBV7-8 and TRBJ2-7, is GAGVSQSPRYKVAKRGQDVALRCDPISGHVSLFWYQQALGQGPEFLTYFQNEAQLDKSGLPSDRFFAERPEGSVSTLKIQRTQQEDSAVYLCASSWVAGGGEQYFGPGTRLTVT.

In this sample, this clonotype turned up many times. V is TRBV12-3 or TRBV12-4 and J is TRBJ1-1; D perhaps matches TRBD1 (6 bases). V lost 3 bases, J lost 4 bases, and 21 bases lay in between. There are 17 residues in the CDR3. The CDR3 reads CASSFNLGGPVGTEAFF. Written as DNA, the CDR3 is TGTGCCAGCAGTTTCAATCTCGGGGGGCCGGTGGGCACTGAAGCTTTCTTT.

The gene calls are TRBV20-1 and TRBJ2-1, with 9 nucleotides matching TRBD2. J was trimmed by 9 bases and V by 6 bases; bases with no gene match: 12. This CDR3 has 14 amino acids. Germline V lookup: CDR1 DFQATT, CDR2 SNEGSKA (reference sequence). This CDR3 reads CSAPIAGALGEQFF. CDR3 DNA sequence: TGCAGTGCCCCGATAGCGGGAGCGCTCGGTGAGCAGTTCTTC.

This clonotype showed up just a few times. This chain connects TRBV21-1 to TRBJ2-3; the table names TRBD1, a call not compared with the DNA. TRBV21-1 counts as a pseudogene. The CDR3 runs 16 residues. CDR3 protein: CASSKVGGTARPTQYF. CDR3 DNA sequence: TGTGCCAGCAGCAAAGTGGGCGGAACAGCCCGACCTACGCAGTATTTT.

CDR3 in amino acids: CASSQHSGNTGELFF. CDR3 sequence (DNA): TGTGCCAGCAGCCAACATAGCGGAAATACCGGGGAGCTGTTTTTT. The rearrangement links TRBV4-2 to TRBJ2-2, with D possibly matching TRBD2 (6 bases). V lost 2 bases and J 5 bases, leaving 12 bases between the germline ends. The V gene's germline CDR1 is LGHNA and CDR2 YNFKEQ. The CDR3 totals 15 residues.

This clonotype appeared many times. This chain connects TRBV7-2 to TRBJ2-7; D is undetermined. V lost 3 bases and J 7 bases, leaving 10 bases between the germline ends. The germline CDR1 and CDR2 sequences are SGHTA and FQGNSA. The CDR3 runs 12 residues. CDR3 in amino acids: CASSFPLGEQYF. The DNA of the CDR3 is TGTGCCAGCAGCTTCCCCCTGGGGGAGCAGTACTTC.

In its sample, this clonotype was seen a few times. The V and J genes are TRBV20-1 and TRBJ2-7; 7 bases are shared with TRBD1. Germline CDR1 is DFQATT and CDR2 is SNEGSKA (reference sequence). This CDR3 contains 15 residues. V lost 1 base and J lost 2; bases outside the gene matches: 8. The DNA for the CDR3 is TGCAGTGCTAGAGTTCTTGGGACAGCGACCTACGAGCAGTACTTC. Amino acids: CSARVLGTATYEQYF.

This clonotype was detected ten times or more. The genes are TRBV29-1 and TRBJ1-2; TRBD1 might be the D (5 bases). The germline V gene encodes CDR1 SQVTM and CDR2 ANQGSEA. CDR3 length equals 12 residues. Trimming took 4 bases from V and 4 from J, leaving 10 bases between them. The CDR3: CSVGGDLYGYTF. DNA of the CDR3: TGCAGCGTTGGGGGGGACCTCTATGGCTACACCTTC.